This T cell receptor (beta chain) comes out of a study of human T cells and chemical hapten exposure. Details on this clonotype: The DNA is left out, because the CDR3 cannot be placed on it with certainty; the CDR3 is given as TCRdb lists it.

TCRdb re-analysed the RACE reads in MiXCR, keeping a single row per CDR3 protein. Seen here are more than 95,000 distinct CDR3 sequences, 9% to 13% observed once, and the top ten hold about 1.4%. The time point: patch test 1, 2 weeks after DPC sensitization. As for treatment: therapeutic diphenylcyclopropenone sensitization with weekly scalp DPC. Germline lookup yields CDR1 SGHVT and CDR2 SQSDAQ. The length of the CDR3 is 17 amino acids, counting both ends. The TCR originated in a woman aged 50 to 60 with alopecia areata. Some clones in this sample may be carry-over from other donors' samples. The sequenced sample was whole blood, obtained in connection with sensitization to the hapten diphenylcyclopropenone (DPC). The chain is built from TRBV7-4 and TRBJ2-2; TRBD2, the table's D call, lacks a check against the DNA. Here the CDR3 reads CASSSTTSGIRPGSCFF.